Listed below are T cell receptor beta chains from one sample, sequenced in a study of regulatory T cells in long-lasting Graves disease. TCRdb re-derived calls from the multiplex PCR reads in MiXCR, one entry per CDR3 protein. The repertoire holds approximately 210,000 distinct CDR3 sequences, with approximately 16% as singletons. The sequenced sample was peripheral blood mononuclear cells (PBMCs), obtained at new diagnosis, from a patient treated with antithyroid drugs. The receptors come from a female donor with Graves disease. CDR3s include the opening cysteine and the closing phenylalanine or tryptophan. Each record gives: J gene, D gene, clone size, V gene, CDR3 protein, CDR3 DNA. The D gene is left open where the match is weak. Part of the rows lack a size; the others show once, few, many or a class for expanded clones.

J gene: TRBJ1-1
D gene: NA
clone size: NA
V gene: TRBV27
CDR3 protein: CASSPLGGAEAFF
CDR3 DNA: TGTGCCAGCAGCCCCCTCGGTGGGGCGGAAGCTTTCTTT

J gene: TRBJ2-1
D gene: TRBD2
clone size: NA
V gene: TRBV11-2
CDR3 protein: CASSLGLASSYNEQFF
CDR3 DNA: TGTGCCAGCAGCTTGGGACTAGCTTCGTCCTACAATGAGCAGTTCTTC

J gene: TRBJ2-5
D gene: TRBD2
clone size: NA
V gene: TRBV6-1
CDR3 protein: CASSPTLGLAGMETQYF
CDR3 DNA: TGTGCCAGCAGCCCAACCCTCGGACTAGCGGGAATGGAGACCCAGTACTTC

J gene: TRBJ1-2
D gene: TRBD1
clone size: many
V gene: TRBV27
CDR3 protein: CASSLHPPGGYGYTF
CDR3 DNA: TGTGCCAGCAGTCTACACCCCCCAGGGGGCTATGGCTACACCTTC

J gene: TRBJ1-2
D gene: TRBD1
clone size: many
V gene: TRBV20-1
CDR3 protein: CSAGTGAGGYTF
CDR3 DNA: TGCAGTGCGGGGACAGGGGCAGGGGGCTACACCTTC

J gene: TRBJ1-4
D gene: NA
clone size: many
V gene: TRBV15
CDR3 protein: CATRRSKGSNEKLFF
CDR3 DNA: TGTGCCACCAGAAGGAGTAAGGGGTCTAATGAAAAACTGTTTTTT

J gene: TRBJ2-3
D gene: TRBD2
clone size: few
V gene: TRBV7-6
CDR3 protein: CASSLLAGPGTDTQYF
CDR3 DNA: TGTGCCAGCAGCTTACTAGCGGGCCCTGGCACAGATACGCAGTATTTT

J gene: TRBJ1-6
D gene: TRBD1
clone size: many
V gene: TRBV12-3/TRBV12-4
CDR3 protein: CASSPRQGHSPLHF
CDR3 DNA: TGTGCCAGCAGTCCGCGACAGGGTCATTCACCCCTCCACTTT

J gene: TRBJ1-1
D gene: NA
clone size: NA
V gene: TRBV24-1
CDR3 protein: CATRDREMNTEAFF
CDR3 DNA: TGTGCCACCAGAGACCGGGAGATGAACACTGAAGCTTTCTTT

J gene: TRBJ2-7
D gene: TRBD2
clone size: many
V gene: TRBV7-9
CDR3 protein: CASSSGLDQQYF
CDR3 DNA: TGTGCCAGCAGCTCAGGACTAGATCAGCAGTACTTC

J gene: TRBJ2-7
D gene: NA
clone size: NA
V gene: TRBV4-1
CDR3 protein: CASSQAQLSSYEQYF
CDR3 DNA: TGCGCCAGCAGCCAAGCTCAACTGAGCTCCTACGAGCAGTACTTC

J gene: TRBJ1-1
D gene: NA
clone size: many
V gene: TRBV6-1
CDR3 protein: CASRDALWDTEAFF
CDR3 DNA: TGTGCCAGTCGGGACGCCCTGTGGGACACTGAAGCTTTCTTT

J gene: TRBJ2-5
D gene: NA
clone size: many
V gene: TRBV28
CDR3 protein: CASIPSGWLEETQYF
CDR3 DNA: TGTGCCAGCATTCCTTCAGGGTGGTTAGAAGAGACCCAGTACTTC

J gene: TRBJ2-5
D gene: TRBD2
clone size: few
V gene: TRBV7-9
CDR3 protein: CASSPPSGRPQETQYF
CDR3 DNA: TGTGCCAGCAGCCCTCCTAGCGGGAGGCCCCAAGAGACCCAGTACTTC

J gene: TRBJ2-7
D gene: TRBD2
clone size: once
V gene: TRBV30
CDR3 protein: CAWSVGGGSYEQYF
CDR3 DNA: TGTGCCTGGAGTGTCGGGGGGGGCTCCTACGAGCAGTACTTC

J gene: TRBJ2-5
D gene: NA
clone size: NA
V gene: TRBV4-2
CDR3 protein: CASSQTKETQYF
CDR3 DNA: TGTGCCAGCAGCCAAACAAAAGAGACCCAGTACTTC

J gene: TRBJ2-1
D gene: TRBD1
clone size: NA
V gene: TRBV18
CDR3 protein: CASSPPGQGRYEQFF
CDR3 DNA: TGTGCCAGCTCACCCCCGGGACAGGGGAGATATGAGCAGTTCTTC

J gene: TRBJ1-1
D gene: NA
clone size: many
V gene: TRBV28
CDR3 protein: CATHGESSEAFF
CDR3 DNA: TGTGCCACCCACGGGGAATCGTCTGAAGCTTTCTTT

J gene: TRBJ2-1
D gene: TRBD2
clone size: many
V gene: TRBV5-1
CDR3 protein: CASSGGGIYNEQFF
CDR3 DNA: TGCGCCAGCAGCGGGGGGGGTATTTACAATGAGCAGTTCTTC

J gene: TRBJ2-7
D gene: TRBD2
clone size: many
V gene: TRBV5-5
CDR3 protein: CASSLLAGEIYEQYF
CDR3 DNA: TGTGCCAGCAGCTTGTTAGCGGGAGAGATTTACGAGCAGTACTTC

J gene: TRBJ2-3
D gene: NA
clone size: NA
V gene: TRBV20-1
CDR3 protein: CSAGGGVNTDTQYF
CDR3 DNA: TGCAGTGCTGGAGGGGGCGTCAACACAGATACGCAGTATTTT

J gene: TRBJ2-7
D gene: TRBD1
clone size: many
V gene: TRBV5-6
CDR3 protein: CASSLQQGIGEQYF
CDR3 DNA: TGTGCCAGCAGCTTGCAACAGGGGATTGGCGAGCAGTACTTC

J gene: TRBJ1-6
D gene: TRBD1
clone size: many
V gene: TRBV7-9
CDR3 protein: CASSLGGTANSPLHF
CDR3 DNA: TGTGCCAGCAGCCTAGGTGGGACAGCAAATTCACCCCTCCACTTT

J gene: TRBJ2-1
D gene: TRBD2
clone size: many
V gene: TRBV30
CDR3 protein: CAWNTPGMASGRADEQFF
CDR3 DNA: TGTGCCTGGAATACGCCCGGAATGGCTAGCGGGAGGGCCGATGAGCAGTTCTTC

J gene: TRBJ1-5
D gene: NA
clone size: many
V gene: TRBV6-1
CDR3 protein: CASSEVRPGGNQPQHF
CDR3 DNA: TGTGCCAGCAGTGAAGTTCGTCCGGGCGGAAATCAGCCCCAGCATTTT

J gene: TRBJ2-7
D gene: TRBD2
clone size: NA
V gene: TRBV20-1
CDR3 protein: CSVIAGGGNEQYF
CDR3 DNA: TGCAGTGTTATAGCGGGAGGAGGAAACGAGCAGTACTTC

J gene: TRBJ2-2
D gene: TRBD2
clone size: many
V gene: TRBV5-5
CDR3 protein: CASSPRGTSGNTGELFF
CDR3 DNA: TGTGCCAGCAGCCCCCGGGGAACTAGCGGGAACACCGGGGAGCTGTTTTTT

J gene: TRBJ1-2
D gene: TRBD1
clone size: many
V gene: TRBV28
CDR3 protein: CASSFGGGADYGYTF
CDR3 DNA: TGTGCCAGCAGTTTCGGAGGGGGCGCGGACTATGGCTACACCTTC

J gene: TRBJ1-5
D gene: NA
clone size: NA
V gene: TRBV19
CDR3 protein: CASSPRRGPNQPQHF
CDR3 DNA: TGTGCCAGTAGTCCCCGCAGGGGACCTAATCAGCCCCAGCATTTT

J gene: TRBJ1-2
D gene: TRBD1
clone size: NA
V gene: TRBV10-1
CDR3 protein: CASSEVGQGRYGYTF
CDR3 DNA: TGCGCCAGCAGTGAAGTGGGACAGGGGAGATACGGCTACACCTTC

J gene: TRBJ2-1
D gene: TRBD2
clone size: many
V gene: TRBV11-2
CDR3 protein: CASSLDLAGEPEQFF
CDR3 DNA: TGTGCCAGCAGCTTAGATCTAGCGGGAGAACCTGAGCAGTTCTTC

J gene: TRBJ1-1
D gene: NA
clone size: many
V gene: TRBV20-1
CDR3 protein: CSAPLTGNTEAFF
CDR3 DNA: TGCAGTGCACCACTGACAGGGAACACTGAAGCTTTCTTT

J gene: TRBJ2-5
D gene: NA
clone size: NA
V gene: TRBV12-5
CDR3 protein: CASGSDRGRPYF
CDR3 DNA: TGTGCTAGTGGTTCGGATAGGGGTCGTCCGTACTTC

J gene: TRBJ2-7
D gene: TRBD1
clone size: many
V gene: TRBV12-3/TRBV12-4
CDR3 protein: CASSFRSRQGIYEQYF
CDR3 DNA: TGTGCCAGCAGTTTCCGATCCCGACAGGGAATCTACGAGCAGTACTTC

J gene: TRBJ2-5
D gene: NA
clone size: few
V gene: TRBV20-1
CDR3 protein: CSVSFRSEKKIQETQYF
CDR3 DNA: TGCAGTGTTAGCTTTAGGTCGGAGAAGAAAATCCAAGAGACCCAGTACTTC

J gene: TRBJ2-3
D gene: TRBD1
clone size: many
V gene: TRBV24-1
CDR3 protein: CATSDPGQDTDTQYF
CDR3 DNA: TGTGCCACCAGTGATCCCGGACAGGACACAGATACGCAGTATTTT

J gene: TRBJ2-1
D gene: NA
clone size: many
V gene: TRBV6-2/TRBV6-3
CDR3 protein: CASSYRRLGRTARPFF
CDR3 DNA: TGTGCCAGCAGTTACAGGCGACTAGGGCGGACCGCTCGGCCGTTCTTC